The 17 T cell receptor beta chains presented below share a single source sample, sequenced in a study of OX40 agonist ivuxolimab in advanced cancers. TCRdb's copy holds only in-frame clones and misses some; the assay was immunoSEQ multiplex PCR. The table shows about 61,000 clones, with under 85% occurring only once. Sample: CD4+ or CD8+ T cells sorted from blood, taken in a trial of the OX40 agonist ivuxolimab. Receptors were obtained from an adult with an advanced solid tumor such as melanoma, head and neck, liver or kidney cancer.

The chain employs TRBV28 and TRBJ2-2; a possible D gene is TRBD1 (5 bases). This CDR3 region has 16 residues. Germline-derived CDR1 and CDR2 are MDHEN and SYDVKM. V gave up 3 bases and J gave up 1 base, with 12 bases separating them. CDR3 nucleotides: TGTGCCAGCAGTTTTTCTATGACAGTGAACACCGGGGAGCTGTTTTTT. Translated, it gives CASSFSMTVNTGELFF.

Only one count was recorded for this clone. The genes are TRBV4-3 and TRBJ1-1; weak D call: TRBD1 (5 bases). The length of the CDR3 is 14 residues. CDR1 and CDR2 (germline): LGHNA, YSLEER. V lost 1 base and J 11 bases, leaving 17 bases between the germline ends. CDR3: CASSQGRELGSAFF. The CDR3 region has the DNA TGCGCCAGCAGCCAAGGCAGGGAGCTTGGGTCGGCTTTCTTT.

The chain joins TRBV5-6 to TRBJ2-5; D call uncertain. CDR1 and CDR2 from the germline V gene are SGHDT and YYEEEE. Trimming took off 2 bases at V and 0 bases at J, with 8 bases between the two ends. This CDR3 has 14 residues. CDR3 in DNA: TGTGCCAGCAGCTTCCCGAGCAACCAAGAGACCCAGTACTTC. Encoded protein: CASSFPSNQETQYF.

This clone was recorded a few times. The chain joins TRBV7-2 to TRBJ1-2; D gene unclear. CDR3 size: 13 residues. Germline V gives CDR1 SGHTA, CDR2 FQGNSA. V was pared by 5 bases and J by 4 bases, with 11 bases between. CDR3 in DNA: TGTGCCAGCAGCCTACAGAACCCCTATGGCTACACCTTC. It specifies CASSLQNPYGYTF.

In this sample, this clone turned up a few times. The gene calls are TRBV15 and TRBJ1-4; D is perhaps TRBD1 (6 bases). From germline, CDR1 is LNHNV and CDR2 YYDKDF (reference sequence). The CDR3 spans 13 residues. V dropped 5 bases and J dropped 8 bases, with 12 bases sitting between them. CDR3 coding DNA: TGTGCCACCAGCCGCAGGGGTGAGGAAAAACTGTTTTTT. Translating it yields CATSRRGEEKLFF.

V gene TRBV11-2 combines with J gene TRBJ1-1; D ambiguous. Germline V lookup: CDR1 SGHAT, CDR2 FQNNGV. This CDR3 is 13 amino acids long. Trimming removed 8 bases at V and 0 bases at J, with 10 bases between. In DNA, the CDR3 is TGTGCCAGCGGAAGGACGGTGAACACTGAAGCTTTCTTT. Its protein product is CASGRTVNTEAFF.

V usage is TRBV11-3 and J usage is TRBJ2-2; TRBD1 matches 8 bases. Trimming at V came to 4 bases and at J to 4 bases, leaving 5 bases not matched to a gene. The CDR3 covers 15 residues. CDR1 is SGHNT, CDR2 YENEEA, per germline. CDR3: CASSSGRGPTGELFF. The CDR3 coding sequence is TGTGCCAGCAGCTCAGGCAGGGGGCCCACCGGGGAGCTGTTTTTT.

The chain carries TRBV4-2 and TRBJ2-3, with unresolved D. In germline, CDR1 is LGHNA, CDR2 YNFKEQ. Trimming shortened V by 4 bases and J by 3 bases, and 5 bases separated the two germline ends. The CDR3 is 12 residues long. DNA of the CDR3: TGTGCCAGCAGCCGGAGAACAGATACGCAGTATTTT. This codes for CASSRRTDTQYF.

CDR3 sequence: CATSRDLTGLDQYF. As DNA, the CDR3 is TGTGCCACCAGCAGAGATCTAACAGGGTTGGATCAGTACTTC. The chain employs TRBV15 and TRBJ2-4; a weak D match, TRBD1 (6 bases). Germline V gives CDR1 LNHNV, CDR2 YYDKDF (reference sequence). The V end was cut by 0 bases, the J end by 12 bases, with 15 bases between. The CDR3 covers 14 residues.

Regarding this clone: An end of the junction differs from the germline gene, which may be a read error. Here the CDR3 DNA reads TGTGCTAGCAGCTCAGAAACAGGGGTCGGAGAGACCCAGTACTTC. Protein product: CASSSETGVGETQYF. The gene calls are TRBV7-7 and TRBJ2-5; 7 bases align to TRBD1. The germline CDR1 and CDR2 sequences are SSHAT and FNYEAQ (reference sequence). The CDR3 covers 15 residues.

This chain connects TRBV19 to TRBJ2-1, with D unresolved. The CDR3 extends over 15 amino acids. Germline V CDR1 and CDR2: LNHDA, SQIVND (reference sequence). V lost 3 bases to trimming and J lost 0 bases, with 9 bases between them. The CDR3 DNA is TGTGCCAGTAGTATCCGACTTAGCTCCTACAATGAGCAGTTCTTC. Residues: CASSIRLSSYNEQFF.

The chain employs TRBV7-2 and TRBJ2-5; D remains unclear. CDR3 length equals 11 residues. Germline V gene sequence: CDR1 SGHTA, CDR2 FQGNSA. The V and J ends lost 0 bases and 4 bases respectively, with 0 bases between them. The CDR3 loop reads CASSLAETQYF. CDR3 sequence (DNA): TGTGCCAGCAGCTTAGCAGAGACCCAGTACTTC.

This clone was seen a few times. The chain joins TRBV28 to TRBJ1-4, with D maybe TRBD1 (5 bases). The germline V gene encodes CDR1 MDHEN and CDR2 SYDVKM. V shed 3 bases and J shed 8 bases, with 13 bases lying between them. The CDR3 is made up of 14 amino acids. In DNA form, the CDR3 reads TGTGCCAGCAGTTTTGAGGGGCTGCTGGAAAAACTGTTTTTT. This sequence encodes CASSFEGLLEKLFF.

This chain links TRBV6-6 with TRBJ2-5; D is undetermined. V was shortened by 6 bases and J by 5 bases, with 7 bases between the two germline ends. From germline, CDR1 is MNHNY and CDR2 SVGAGI (reference sequence). The CDR3 has 11 residues. CDR3 sequence (DNA): TGTGCCAGCAGCACCGGGGAGACCCAGTACTTC. The encoded protein is CASSTGETQYF.

The chain uses TRBV29-1 and TRBJ2-6, with D perhaps matching TRBD2 (6 bases). CDR3 length: 14 residues. V lost 7 bases and J 4 bases, leaving 14 bases between the germline ends. The germline V gene has CDR1 SQVTM and CDR2 ANQGSEA. CDR3 sequence: CSARGAGGANVLTF. CDR3 in DNA: TGCAGCGCCCGAGGGGCGGGGGGGGCCAACGTCCTGACTTTC.

The chain uses TRBV9 and TRBJ2-1; D is perhaps TRBD2 (6 bases). The CDR3 is 15 residues long. Trimming pared 3 bases from V and 6 bases from J, leaving 16 bases between. The V gene's germline CDR1 is SGDLS and CDR2 YYNGEE. The CDR3 region has the DNA TGTGCCAGCAGCGACCGGGAGAGAAGTTTCAATGAGCAGTTCTTC. Amino acids: CASSDRERSFNEQFF. Drawing the rest from reference TRBV9 and TRBJ2-1, the complete variable domain is DSGVTQTPKHLITATGQRVTLRCSPRSGDLSVYWYQQSLDQGLQFLIQYYNGEERAKGNILERFSAQQFPDLHSELNLSSLELGDSALYFCASSDRERSFNEQFFGPGTRLTVL.

Concerning this clone: The conserved phenylalanine or tryptophan normally closing the CDR3 is absent here, so this likely arose from a read error. The chain couples TRBV27 to TRBJ2-4; 8 bases map to TRBD1. The V segment lost 2 bases and the J segment 4 bases; nucleotides outside the gene matches: 4. The CDR3 totals 15 residues. Germline V gives CDR1 MNHEY, CDR2 SMNVEV (reference sequence). The CDR3 bases are TGTGCCAGCAGTTTAAACGGACAGGGTAAAAACATTCAGTACCTC. This gives the protein CASSLNGQGKNIQYL.